What follows are 31 T cell receptor beta chains derived from one specimen sequenced in a study of blood T cell repertoires in COVID-19 (dated by TCRdb to between 2020 and 2021). Libraries were made using the immunoSEQ multiplex PCR assay. In TCRdb, the immuneACCESS table is reduced to in-frame sequences with V and J assigned. These tables do not hold every clone; where another copy was compared, an unresolved V gene accounts for under half, and the others remain unexplained. The sample records about 380,000 clones, around 90% of which are singletons. The ten largest account for around 1.3% of the sample. Specimen: peripheral blood. These receptor sequences come from a man aged 35 to 55 with acute or convalescent COVID-19.

This clone came up once. J is TRBJ1-2 and V is TRBV18; 9 bases are a match to TRBD1. The CDR3 sequence is 14 residues long. With 2 bases clipped from V and 6 bases from J, the junction kept 4 bases outside the gene matches. CDR1 is KGHSH, CDR2 LQKENI, per germline. The CDR3 loop reads CASSPRTGVDGYTF. CDR3 DNA: TGTGCCAGCTCACCAAGGACAGGGGTGGATGGCTACACCTTC.

The chain employs TRBV27 and TRBJ2-3, with 9 bases lining up with TRBD2. Germline V gives CDR1 MNHEY, CDR2 SMNVEV (reference sequence). The CDR3 has 16 residues. V trimming: 3 bases; J trimming: 4 bases; junction bases outside the gene matches: 8. The chain's CDR3 is CASSLSAGGLSDTQYF. The DNA of the CDR3 is TGTGCCAGCAGTTTGTCAGCGGGGGGACTTTCAGATACGCAGTATTTT.

This clone was counted only a few times. The rearrangement joins TRBV20-1 to TRBJ2-1, with 7 bases lining up with TRBD1. The CDR3 loop spans 15 amino acids. With V trimmed by 3 bases and J by 4 bases, 9 bases remained unmatched. Germline CDR1 reads DFQATT; CDR2 reads SNEGSKA (reference sequence). CDR3 nucleotides: TGCAGTGCTAGTCTTCAGGGGGTGGGGTACAATGAGCAGTTCTTC. It encodes CSASLQGVGYNEQFF.

V and J are TRBV29-1 and TRBJ1-1; TRBD1 matches 8 bases. CDR3 length: 14 amino acids. The trim removed 1 base at V and 4 bases at J, leaving 5 bases unmatched. CDR1 is SQVTM and CDR2 is ANQGSEA in the germline V gene. Written as DNA, the CDR3 is TGCAGCGTTGAAGTTGGACAGGGACTCACTGAAGCTTTCTTT. Amino acids: CSVEVGQGLTEAFF.

The chain couples TRBV27 to TRBJ1-1; D perhaps matches TRBD1 (5 bases). The CDR3 spans 14 residues. V was cut by 3 bases and J by 6 bases, with 14 bases left in between. Germline V gene sequence: CDR1 MNHEY, CDR2 SMNVEV (reference sequence). The CDR3: CASSLTATGPEAFF. The CDR3 DNA reads TGTGCCAGCAGTTTGACAGCTACTGGGCCTGAAGCTTTCTTT.

This chain joins TRBV12-3 or TRBV12-4 and TRBJ2-7; D possibly corresponds to TRBD1 (6 bases). The V gene lost 5 bases and the J gene lost 6 bases, with 11 bases spanning the gap. CDR3 size: 12 residues. The CDR3 sequence: CASSLQGFEQYF. CDR3 DNA: TGTGCCAGCAGTCTACAGGGTTTCGAGCAGTACTTC.

DNA of the CDR3: TGTGCCAGCAGTTTACCGGGCTCTGGGGCCAACGTCCTGACTTTC. It specifies CASSLPGSGANVLTF. The chain has TRBV28 and TRBJ2-6; no definite D call. The germline V gene encodes CDR1 MDHEN and CDR2 SYDVKM. The CDR3 sequence is 15 residues long. V was pared by 2 bases and J by 0 bases, with 5 bases between. Full variable domain (remainder filled in from reference TRBV28 and TRBJ2-6): DVKVTQSSRYLVKRTGEKVFLECVQDMDHENMFWYRQDPGLGLRLIYFSYDVKMKEKGDIPEGYSVSREKKERFSLILESASTNQTSMYLCASSLPGSGANVLTFGAGSRLTVL.

The chain recombines TRBV9 with TRBJ2-1; D is undetermined. Germline assignment: CDR1 SGDLS and CDR2 YYNGEE. The V gene lost 4 bases and the J gene lost 5 bases, with 13 bases spanning the gap. This CDR3 is 14 amino acids long. CDR3: CASSLNSPHNEQFF. CDR3 DNA sequence: TGTGCCAGCAGCTTAAATTCCCCTCACAATGAGCAGTTCTTC.

V is TRBV12-3 or TRBV12-4 and J is TRBJ2-5, with D hard to call. The CDR3 contains 13 residues. V lost 6 bases to trimming and J lost 2 bases, with 10 bases between them. Here the CDR3 reads CASRIQEQETQYF. CDR3 DNA: TGTGCCAGCAGAATTCAGGAACAAGAGACCCAGTACTTC.

The genes are TRBV24-1 and TRBJ2-1; maybe TRBD1 (6 bases). In germline, CDR1 is KGHDR, CDR2 SFDVKD. V shed 1 base and J shed 9 bases, with 9 bases lying between them. The CDR3 totals 13 residues. The DNA for the CDR3 is TGTGCCACCAGTGATTTTTTAGGGGGTGAGCAGTTCTTC. It codes for CATSDFLGGEQFF.

The chain uses TRBV10-3 and TRBJ2-1, with TRBD2 matching over 8 bases. Germline CDR1 ENHRY, CDR2 SYGVKD. With 11 bases clipped from V and 7 bases from J, the junction kept 13 bases outside the gene matches. The CDR3 consists of 14 residues. The CDR3 sequence is CAFKSGLGLNEQFF. DNA of the CDR3: TGTGCCTTCAAGTCGGGACTAGGTTTAAATGAGCAGTTCTTC.

The chain recombines TRBV18 with TRBJ1-2; no reliable D call. This CDR3 comprises 15 residues. Trimming stripped 0 bases from V and 1 base from J, with 9 bases between. The germline V gene has CDR1 KGHSH and CDR2 LQKENI. Here the CDR3 reads CASSPPVSVNYGYTF. In DNA, the CDR3 is TGTGCCAGCTCACCACCTGTTTCGGTTAACTATGGCTACACCTTC.

J is TRBJ1-1 and V is TRBV19, with TRBD1 matching over 7 bases. The CDR3 sequence is 15 residues long. J lost 2 bases, V lost 7 bases, and 10 bases had no gene match. The germline gives CDR1 LNHDA, CDR2 SQIVND (reference sequence). This chain's CDR3 is CASTPSQGGNTEAFF. For the CDR3, the DNA is TGTGCCAGTACCCCATCCCAGGGGGGTAACACTGAAGCTTTCTTT.

The V call is TRBV27, the J call TRBJ2-1; TRBD1 agrees at 8 bases. The germline gives CDR1 MNHEY, CDR2 SMNVEV (reference sequence). This CDR3 contains 16 residues. V lost 4 bases, J lost 0 bases, and 5 bases stayed unmatched. The CDR3 loop is CASSYNTGGSYNEQFF. DNA for the CDR3: TGTGCCAGCAGTTATAATACAGGGGGCTCCTACAATGAGCAGTTCTTC.

The chain couples TRBV5-1 to TRBJ1-5; D uncertain. The germline gives CDR1 SGHRS, CDR2 YFSETQ. V lost 0 bases to trimming and J lost 0 bases, with 10 bases between them. The CDR3 consists of 16 residues. The CDR3 nucleotides are TGCGCCAGCAGCTTGGGTTCTAGATATAGCAATCAGCCCCAGCATTTT. Its protein product is CASSLGSRYSNQPQHF. The full variable domain, its missing parts supplied by reference TRBV5-1 and TRBJ1-5, is KAGVTQTPRYLIKTRGQQVTLSCSPISGHRSVSWYQQTPGQGLQFLFEYFSETQRNKGNFPGRFSGRQFSNSRSEMNVSTLELGDSALYLCASSLGSRYSNQPQHFGDGTRLSIL.

This sequence joins TRBV25-1 and TRBJ2-1, with TRBD1 matching over 8 bases. The germline V gene has CDR1 MGHDK and CDR2 SYGVNS. This CDR3 has 17 amino acids. Trimming removed 1 base from V and 0 bases from J; junction bases left unmatched: 5. CDR3 bases: TGTGCCAGCAGTGAATTCCGGCAGGGGGCCTCCTACAATGAGCAGTTCTTC. Amino acids: CASSEFRQGASYNEQFF. Full variable domain (remainder filled in from reference TRBV25-1 and TRBJ2-1): EADIYQTPRYLVIGTGKKITLECSQTMGHDKMYWYQQDPGMELHLIHYSYGVNSTEKGDLSSESTVSRIRTEHFPLTLESARPSHTSQYLCASSEFRQGASYNEQFFGPGTRLTVL.

This chain joins TRBV9 and TRBJ2-5; 9 nucleotides align to TRBD2. Germline loops: CDR1 SGDLS, CDR2 YYNGEE. The V gene end was trimmed by 2 bases and the J gene end by 4 bases; junction bases not matched to a gene: 9. The CDR3 spans 16 residues. The CDR3 is CASSVGAGGLVETQYF. In nucleotides, the CDR3 is TGTGCCAGCAGCGTCGGGGCGGGGGGGCTGGTAGAGACCCAGTACTTC.

The chain joins TRBV3-1 (or the pseudogene TRBV3-2) to TRBJ1-5; 9 bases fit TRBD1. Unmatched junction bases numbered 14, after V lost 0 bases and J lost 2 bases. CDR3 size: 20 residues. Per the germline V gene, CDR1 is LGHDT and CDR2 is YNNKEL (reference sequence). CDR3 loop: CASSQDYPGQGILGNQPQHF. The CDR3 coding sequence is TGTGCCAGCAGCCAAGACTATCCGGGACAGGGAATTTTAGGCAATCAGCCCCAGCATTTT.

DNA for the CDR3: TGCGCCAGCACGGAGACCGCCATCTCTGGAAACACCATATATTTT. It is translated as CASTETAISGNTIYF. The chain couples TRBV5-1 to TRBJ1-3, with D uncertain. Trimming pared 6 bases from V and 0 bases from J, leaving 13 bases between. This CDR3 contains 15 residues. Per the germline V gene, CDR1 is SGHRS and CDR2 is YFSETQ.

The chain uses TRBV27 and TRBJ2-7; TRBD2 matches at 8 bases. This CDR3 is built from 15 residues. The germline V gene has CDR1 MNHEY and CDR2 SMNVEV (reference sequence). V shed 2 bases, J shed 0 bases, and the junction held 3 bases outside the gene matches. CDR3 nucleotide sequence: TGTGCCAGCAGTTTAACTAGCGGACGCTCCTACGAGCAGTACTTC. Protein product: CASSLTSGRSYEQYF.

J is TRBJ2-7 and V is TRBV6-2 or TRBV6-3; TRBD2 matches at 7 bases. This CDR3 contains 14 residues. CDR1 MNHEY and CDR2 SVGEGT come from the germline V gene. The trim removed 5 bases at V and 7 bases at J, leaving 11 bases unmatched. The CDR3 nucleotides are TGTGCCAGCAGTCGAGGTCTTTGGGAGGGGGAGCAGTACTTC. Its protein is CASSRGLWEGEQYF.

This clone was seen just once. The chain is built from TRBV27 and TRBJ2-5; unclear D gene. Trimming removed 3 bases at V and 1 base at J, with 12 bases between. Germline V lookup: CDR1 MNHEY, CDR2 SMNVEV (reference sequence). This CDR3 is 15 amino acids long. This CDR3 reads CASSFWSSGQETQYF. CDR3 nucleotide sequence: TGTGCCAGCAGTTTTTGGAGTTCCGGCCAAGAGACCCAGTACTTC.

This chain links TRBV4-2 with TRBJ2-5; no definite D call. V was clipped by 4 bases and J by 5 bases, with 17 bases between them. Germline CDR1 reads LGHNA; CDR2 reads YNFKEQ. CDR3 length: 15 residues. DNA for the CDR3: TGTGCCAGCAGCCGAAGCGCTATGGCTGAGGAGACCCAGTACTTC. It specifies CASSRSAMAEETQYF.

This clone was detected once. The V call is TRBV19, the J call TRBJ2-1, with D unclear. V shed 5 bases and J shed 8 bases, with 13 bases lying between them. This CDR3 is 13 amino acids long. Per germline, CDR1 LNHDA and CDR2 SQIVND (reference sequence). The DNA for the CDR3 is TGTGCCAGTAGTCAGTTCCTTGAAGATGAGCAGTTCTTC. Encoded protein: CASSQFLEDEQFF.

The rearrangement joins TRBV7-3 to TRBJ1-2; no firm D call. There are 13 residues in the CDR3. The V gene lost 5 bases and the J gene lost 6 bases, with 13 bases spanning the gap. Germline assignment: CDR1 SGHTA and CDR2 FQGTGA. Written as DNA, the CDR3 is TGTGCCAGCAGCCCCACCGGGTTCGATGGCTACACCTTC. Encoded protein: CASSPTGFDGYTF.

To note about this clone: The sample carries other DNA sequences with the same CDR3. The gene calls are TRBV7-3 and TRBJ1-1, with D uncertain. The CDR3 length is 14 residues. Germline CDR1 reads SGHTA; CDR2 reads FQGTGA. Trimming took off 2 bases at V and 1 base at J, with 8 bases between the two ends. This CDR3 is CASSLGQANTEAFF. The CDR3 region has the DNA TGTGCCAGCAGCTTAGGGCAGGCGAACACTGAAGCTTTCTTT.

The J gene is TRBJ2-7, the V gene TRBV7-2; possible D gene TRBD1, 6 bases. V lost 5 bases and J 9 bases, leaving 14 bases between the germline ends. From germline, CDR1 is SGHTA and CDR2 FQGNSA. This CDR3 has 12 amino acids. DNA for the CDR3: TGTGCCAGCAGCACCCTGGGGACAAGGCAGTACTTC. Translating gives CASSTLGTRQYF.

This sequence joins TRBV5-6 and TRBJ2-2, with D possibly TRBD2 on 6 matching bases. This CDR3 has 15 residues. Deletions cut 1 base from V and 1 base from J, with 8 bases between. Looked up from germline, CDR1 is SGHDT and CDR2 is YYEEEE. The CDR3 is CASSLRGWNTGELFF. The CDR3 nucleotides read TGTGCCAGCAGCTTGCGGGGGTGGAACACCGGGGAGCTGTTTTTT.

The J gene is TRBJ1-1, the V gene TRBV12-3 or TRBV12-4, with D maybe TRBD1 (6 bases). V was cut by 6 bases and J by 8 bases, with 16 bases left in between. This CDR3 has 13 amino acids. CDR3 sequence: CASSPGQRGEAFF. The CDR3 DNA sequence: TGTGCCAGCAGCCCAGGACAGCGAGGGGAAGCTTTCTTT.

This clone was seen a few times. V gene TRBV15 combines with J gene TRBJ1-1, with D unresolved. The ends were cut back, 1 base at V and 1 base at J, with 7 bases in the middle. The CDR3 consists of 14 residues. Germline CDR1 is LNHNV and CDR2 is YYDKDF (reference sequence). Written as DNA, the CDR3 is TGTGCCACCAGCAGAGTAGGCGGGAACACTGAAGCTTTCTTT. Its translation is CATSRVGGNTEAFF. Complete variable domain (other parts from reference TRBV15 and TRBJ1-1): DAMVIQNPRYQVTQFGKPVTLSCSQTLNHNVMYWYQQKSSQAPKLLFHYYDKDFNNEADTPDNFQSRRPNTSFCFLDIRSPGLGDTAMYLCATSRVGGNTEAFFGQGTRLTVV.

The chain joins TRBV13 to TRBJ2-2; 9 bases are a match to TRBD1. The CDR3 has 18 amino acids. Trimming cost V 5 bases and J 0 bases; bases outside gene matches: 10. The germline CDR1 and CDR2 sequences are PRHDT and FYEKMQ (reference sequence). The CDR3, as DNA: TGTGCCAGCAGCAATACCTGGACAGGGGCAACGAACACCGGGGAGCTGTTTTTT. Protein: CASSNTWTGATNTGELFF.